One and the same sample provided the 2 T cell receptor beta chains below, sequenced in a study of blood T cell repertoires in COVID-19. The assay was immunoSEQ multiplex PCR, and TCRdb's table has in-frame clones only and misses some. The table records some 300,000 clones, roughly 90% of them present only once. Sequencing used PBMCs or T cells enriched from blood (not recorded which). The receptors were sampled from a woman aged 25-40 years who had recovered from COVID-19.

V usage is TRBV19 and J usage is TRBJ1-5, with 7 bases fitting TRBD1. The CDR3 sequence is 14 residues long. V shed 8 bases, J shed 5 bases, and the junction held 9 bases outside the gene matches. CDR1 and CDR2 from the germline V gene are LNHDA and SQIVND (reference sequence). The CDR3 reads CASGPYRGDQPQHF. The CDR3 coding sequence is TGTGCCAGTGGTCCCTACAGGGGAGATCAGCCCCAGCATTTT.

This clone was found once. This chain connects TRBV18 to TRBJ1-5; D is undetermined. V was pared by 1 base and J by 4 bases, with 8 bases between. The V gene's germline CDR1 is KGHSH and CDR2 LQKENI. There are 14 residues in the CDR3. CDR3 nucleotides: TGTGCCAGCTCACCACTCAGCGGGAATCAGCCCCAGCATTTT. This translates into CASSPLSGNQPQHF.